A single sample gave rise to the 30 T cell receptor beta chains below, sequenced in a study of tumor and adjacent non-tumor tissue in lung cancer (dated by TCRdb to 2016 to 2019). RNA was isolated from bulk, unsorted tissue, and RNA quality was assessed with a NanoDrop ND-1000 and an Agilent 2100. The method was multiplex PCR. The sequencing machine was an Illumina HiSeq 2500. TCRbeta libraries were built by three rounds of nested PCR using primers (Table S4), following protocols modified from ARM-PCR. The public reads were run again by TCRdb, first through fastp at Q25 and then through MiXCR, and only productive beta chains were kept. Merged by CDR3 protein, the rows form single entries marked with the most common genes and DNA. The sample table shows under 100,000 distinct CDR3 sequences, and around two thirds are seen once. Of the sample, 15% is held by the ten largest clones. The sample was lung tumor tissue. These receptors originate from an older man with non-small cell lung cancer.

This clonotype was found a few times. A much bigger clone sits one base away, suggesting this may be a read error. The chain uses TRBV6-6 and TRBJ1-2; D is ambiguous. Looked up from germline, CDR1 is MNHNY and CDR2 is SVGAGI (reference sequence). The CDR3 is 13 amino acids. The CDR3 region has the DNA TGTACCAGCAGTTACGGTCAAGTAGGGGGCTACACCTTC. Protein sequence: CTSSYGQVGGYTF.

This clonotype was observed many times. The CDR3 DNA is TGCAGTGGGACCCCGGGGAATCAGCCCCAGCATTTT. Translation gives CSGTPGNQPQHF. The chain uses TRBV20-1 and TRBJ1-5; no firm D call. Trimming took 7 bases from V and 4 from J, leaving 11 bases between them. CDR3 size: 12 residues. Germline V lookup: CDR1 DFQATT, CDR2 SNEGSKA (reference sequence).

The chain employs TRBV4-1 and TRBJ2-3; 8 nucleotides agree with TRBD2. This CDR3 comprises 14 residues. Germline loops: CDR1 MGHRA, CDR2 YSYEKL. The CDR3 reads CGSSQGLAGDTQYF. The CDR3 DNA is TGCGGTAGCAGCCAAGGCCTAGCGGGTGATACGCAGTATTTT.

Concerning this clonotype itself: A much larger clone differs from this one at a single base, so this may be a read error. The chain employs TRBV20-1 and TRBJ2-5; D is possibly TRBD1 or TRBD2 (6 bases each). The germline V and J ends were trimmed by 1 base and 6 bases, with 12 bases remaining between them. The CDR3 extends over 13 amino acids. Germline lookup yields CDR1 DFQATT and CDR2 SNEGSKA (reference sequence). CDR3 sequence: CSARAGGPKTQYF. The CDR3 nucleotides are TGCAGTGCTAGAGCTGGGGGGCCGAAGACCCAGTACTTC.

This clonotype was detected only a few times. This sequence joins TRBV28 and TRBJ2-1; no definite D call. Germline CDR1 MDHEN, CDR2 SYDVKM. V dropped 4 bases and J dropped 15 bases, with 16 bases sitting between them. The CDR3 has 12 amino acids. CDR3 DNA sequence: TGTGCCAGCAGTTCCAAGACCGCTATCGCGTTCTTC. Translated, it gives CASSSKTAIAFF.

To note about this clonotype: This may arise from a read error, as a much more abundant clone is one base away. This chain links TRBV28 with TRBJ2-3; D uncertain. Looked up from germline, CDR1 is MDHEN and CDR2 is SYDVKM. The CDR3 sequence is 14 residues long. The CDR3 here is CASSFVAGTDTHYF. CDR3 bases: TGTGCCAGCAGTTTTGTAGCAGGCACAGATACGCACTATTTT.

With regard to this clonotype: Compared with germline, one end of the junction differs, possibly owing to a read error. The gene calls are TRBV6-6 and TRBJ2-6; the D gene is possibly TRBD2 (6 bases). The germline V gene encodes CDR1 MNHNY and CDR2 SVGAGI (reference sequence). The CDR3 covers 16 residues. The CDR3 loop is CASKRPRGYGANVLTF. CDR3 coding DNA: TGCGCCAGCAAGCGTCCGCGGGGCTATGGGGCCAACGTCCTGACTTTC.

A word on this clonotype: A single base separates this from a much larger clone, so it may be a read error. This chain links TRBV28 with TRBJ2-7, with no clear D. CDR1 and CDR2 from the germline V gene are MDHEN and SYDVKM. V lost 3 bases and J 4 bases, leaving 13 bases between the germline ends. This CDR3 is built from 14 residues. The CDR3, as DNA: TGTGCCAGCAGTTTTGGATTTCCCGGGTACGAGCAGTACTTC. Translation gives CASSFGFPGYEQYF.

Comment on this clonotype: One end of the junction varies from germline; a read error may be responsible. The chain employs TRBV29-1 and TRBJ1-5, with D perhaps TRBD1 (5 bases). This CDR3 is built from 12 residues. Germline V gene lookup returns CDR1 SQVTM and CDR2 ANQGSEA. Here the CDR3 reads CSVRQKDQRQHF. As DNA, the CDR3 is TGCAGCGTCCGACAGAAGGATCAGCGCCAGCATTTT.

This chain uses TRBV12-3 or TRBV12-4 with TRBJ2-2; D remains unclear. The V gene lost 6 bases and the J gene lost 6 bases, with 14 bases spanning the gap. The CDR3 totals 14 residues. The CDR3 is CASSIQWVAGELFF. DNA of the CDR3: TGTGCCAGCAGCATACAGTGGGTGGCCGGGGAGCTGTTTTTT.

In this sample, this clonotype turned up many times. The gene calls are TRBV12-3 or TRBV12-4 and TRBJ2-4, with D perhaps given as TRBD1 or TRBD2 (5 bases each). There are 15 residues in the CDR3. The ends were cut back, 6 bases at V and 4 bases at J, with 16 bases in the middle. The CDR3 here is CASRRSGTEKNIQYF. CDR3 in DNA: TGTGCCAGCAGAAGATCCGGGACGGAAAAAAACATTCAGTACTTC.

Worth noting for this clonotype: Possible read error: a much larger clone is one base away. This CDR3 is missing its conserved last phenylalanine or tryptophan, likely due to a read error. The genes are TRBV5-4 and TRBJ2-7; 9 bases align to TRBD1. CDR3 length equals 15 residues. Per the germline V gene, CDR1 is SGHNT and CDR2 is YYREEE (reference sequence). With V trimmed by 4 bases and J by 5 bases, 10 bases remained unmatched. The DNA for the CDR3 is TGTGCCAGCAGCCCGGACCTGGACAGGGGCCACGAGCAGTACATC. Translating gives CASSPDLDRGHEQYI.

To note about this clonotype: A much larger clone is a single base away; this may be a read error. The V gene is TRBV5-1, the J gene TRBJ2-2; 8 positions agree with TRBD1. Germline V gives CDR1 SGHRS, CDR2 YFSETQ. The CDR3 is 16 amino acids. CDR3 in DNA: TGCGCCAGCAGCCAGGTGACAGGGGAGAACGCCGGGGAGCTGCTTTTT. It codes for CASSQVTGENAGELLF.

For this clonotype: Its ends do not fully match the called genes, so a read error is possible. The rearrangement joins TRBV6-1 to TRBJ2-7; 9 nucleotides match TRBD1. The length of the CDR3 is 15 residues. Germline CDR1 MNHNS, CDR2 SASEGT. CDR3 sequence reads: CVSMAPGQGSYEQYF. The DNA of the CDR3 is TGTGTCAGCATGGCACCGGGACAGGGATCTTACGAGCAGTACTTC.

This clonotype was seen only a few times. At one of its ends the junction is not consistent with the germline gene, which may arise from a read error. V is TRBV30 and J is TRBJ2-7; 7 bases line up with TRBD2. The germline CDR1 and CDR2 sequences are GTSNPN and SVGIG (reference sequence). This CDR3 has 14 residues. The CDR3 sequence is CAWGVGGTGHEQYF. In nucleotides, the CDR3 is TGTGCCTGGGGTGTGGGAGGGACGGGCCACGAGCAGTACTTC.

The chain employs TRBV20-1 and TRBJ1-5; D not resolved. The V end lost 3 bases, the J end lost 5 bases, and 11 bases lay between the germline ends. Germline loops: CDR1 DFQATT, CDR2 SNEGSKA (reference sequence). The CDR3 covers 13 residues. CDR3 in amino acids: CSASGKRYQPQHF. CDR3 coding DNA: TGCAGTGCTAGTGGCAAGAGGTATCAGCCCCAGCATTTT.

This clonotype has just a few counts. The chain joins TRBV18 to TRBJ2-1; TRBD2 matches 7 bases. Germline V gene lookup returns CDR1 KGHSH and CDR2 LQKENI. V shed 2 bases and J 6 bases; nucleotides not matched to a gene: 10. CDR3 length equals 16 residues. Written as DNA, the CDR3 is TGTGCCAGCTCACCAAACGGAGGACTAGTTGTCAATGAGCAGTTCTTC. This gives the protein CASSPNGGLVVNEQFF.

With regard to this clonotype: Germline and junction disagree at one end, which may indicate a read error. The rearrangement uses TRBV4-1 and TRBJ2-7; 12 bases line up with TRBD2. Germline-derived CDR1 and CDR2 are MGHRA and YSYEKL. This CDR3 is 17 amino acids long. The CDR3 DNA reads TGCGCCAGCGGCCAAATACTACTAGCGGGGGGTTTCTACGAGCAGTACTTC. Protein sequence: CASGQILLAGGFYEQYF.

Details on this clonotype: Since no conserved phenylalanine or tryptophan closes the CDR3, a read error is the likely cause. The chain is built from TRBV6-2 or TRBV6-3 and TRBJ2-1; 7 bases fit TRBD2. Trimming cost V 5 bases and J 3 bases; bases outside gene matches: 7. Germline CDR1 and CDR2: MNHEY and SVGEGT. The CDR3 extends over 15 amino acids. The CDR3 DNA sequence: TGTGCCAGCAGTCACCCCCGGGGGGACTACAATGAGCAGTTCTTA. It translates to CASSHPRGDYNEQFL.

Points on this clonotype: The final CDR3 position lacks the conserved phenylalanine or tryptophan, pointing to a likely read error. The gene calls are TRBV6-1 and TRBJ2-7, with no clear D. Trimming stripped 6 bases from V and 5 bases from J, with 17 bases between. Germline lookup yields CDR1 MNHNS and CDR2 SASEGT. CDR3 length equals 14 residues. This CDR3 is CASSPRQDGHEQYL. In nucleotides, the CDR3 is TGTGCCAGCAGCCCAAGACAAGACGGGCACGAGCAGTACCTC.

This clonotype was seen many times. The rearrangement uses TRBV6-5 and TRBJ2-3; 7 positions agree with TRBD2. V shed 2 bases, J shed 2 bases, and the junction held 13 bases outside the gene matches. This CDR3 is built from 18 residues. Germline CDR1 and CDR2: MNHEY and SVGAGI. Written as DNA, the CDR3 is TGTGCCAGCAGTTACCCGCCTTCGGAGCGGGATAACACAGATACGCAGTATTTT. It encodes CASSYPPSERDNTDTQYF.

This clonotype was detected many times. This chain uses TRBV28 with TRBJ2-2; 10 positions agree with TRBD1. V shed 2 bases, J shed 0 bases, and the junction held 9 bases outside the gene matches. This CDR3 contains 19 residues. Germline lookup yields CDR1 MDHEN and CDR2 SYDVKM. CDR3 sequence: CASSLGYSGQGSNTGELFF. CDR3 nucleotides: TGTGCCAGCAGTTTAGGCTACTCGGGACAGGGGTCGAACACCGGGGAGCTGTTTTTT. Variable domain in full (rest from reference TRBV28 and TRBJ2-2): DVKVTQSSRYLVKRTGEKVFLECVQDMDHENMFWYRQDPGLGLRLIYFSYDVKMKEKGDIPEGYSVSREKKERFSLILESASTNQTSMYLCASSLGYSGQGSNTGELFFGEGSRLTVL.

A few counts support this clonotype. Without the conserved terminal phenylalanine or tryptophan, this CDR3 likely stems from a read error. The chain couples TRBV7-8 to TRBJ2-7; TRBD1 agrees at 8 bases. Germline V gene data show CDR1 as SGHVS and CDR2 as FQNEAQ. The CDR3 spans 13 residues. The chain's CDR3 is CTSSRGQGYEQYL. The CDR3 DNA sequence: TGTACCAGCAGCCGCGGACAGGGCTACGAGCAGTACTTA.

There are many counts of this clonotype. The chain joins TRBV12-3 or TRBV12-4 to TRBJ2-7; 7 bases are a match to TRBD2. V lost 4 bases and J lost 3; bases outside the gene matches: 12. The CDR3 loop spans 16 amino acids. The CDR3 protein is CASSWSGGRENYEQYF. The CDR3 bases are TGTGCCAGCAGTTGGTCGGGTGGGCGGGAGAACTACGAGCAGTACTTC.

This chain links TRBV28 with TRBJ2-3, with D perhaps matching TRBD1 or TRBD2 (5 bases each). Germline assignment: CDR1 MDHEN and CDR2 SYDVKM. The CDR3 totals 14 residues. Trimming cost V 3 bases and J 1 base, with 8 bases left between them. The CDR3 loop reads CASSFQGGTDTQYF. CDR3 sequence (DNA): TGTGCCAGCAGTTTTCAGGGAGGCACAGATACGCAGTATTTT. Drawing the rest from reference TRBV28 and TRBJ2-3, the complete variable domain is DVKVTQSSRYLVKRTGEKVFLECVQDMDHENMFWYRQDPGLGLRLIYFSYDVKMKEKGDIPEGYSVSREKKERFSLILESASTNQTSMYLCASSFQGGTDTQYFGPGTRLTVL.

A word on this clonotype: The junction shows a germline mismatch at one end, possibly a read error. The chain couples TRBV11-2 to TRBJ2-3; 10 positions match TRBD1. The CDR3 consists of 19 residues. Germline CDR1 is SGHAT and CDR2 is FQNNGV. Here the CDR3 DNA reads TGTGCCAGCAGCTCCCATCGAGACGACAGGGGGCTGTACACAGATACGCACTGTTTT. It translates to CASSSHRDDRGLYTDTHCF.

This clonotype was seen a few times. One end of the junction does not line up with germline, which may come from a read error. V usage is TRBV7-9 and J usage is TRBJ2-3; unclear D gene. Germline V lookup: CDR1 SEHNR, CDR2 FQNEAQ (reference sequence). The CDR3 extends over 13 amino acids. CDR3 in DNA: TGTGTCAGCAGCTCCCCTCTTACAGATACGCAGTATTTT. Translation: CVSSSPLTDTQYF.

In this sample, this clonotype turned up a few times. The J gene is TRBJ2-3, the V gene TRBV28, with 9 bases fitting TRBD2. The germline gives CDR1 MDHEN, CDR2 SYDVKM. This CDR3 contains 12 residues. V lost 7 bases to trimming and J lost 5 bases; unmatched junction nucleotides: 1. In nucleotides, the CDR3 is TGTGCCAGCAAACTAGCGGGAGATACGCAGTATTTT. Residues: CASKLAGDTQYF.

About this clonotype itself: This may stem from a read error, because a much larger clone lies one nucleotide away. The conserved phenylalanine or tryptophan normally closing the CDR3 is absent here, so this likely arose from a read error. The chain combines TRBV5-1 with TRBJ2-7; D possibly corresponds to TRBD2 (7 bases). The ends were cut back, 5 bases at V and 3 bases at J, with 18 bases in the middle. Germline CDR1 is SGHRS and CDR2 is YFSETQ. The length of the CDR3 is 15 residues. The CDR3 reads CASRKTGGVNYEQYL. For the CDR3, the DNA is TGCGCCAGCAGGAAGACGGGGGGCGTAAACTACGAGCAGTACCTC.

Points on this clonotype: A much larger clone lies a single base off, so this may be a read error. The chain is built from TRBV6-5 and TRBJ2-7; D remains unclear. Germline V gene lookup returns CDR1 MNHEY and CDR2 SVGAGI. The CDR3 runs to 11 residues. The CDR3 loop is CVSSTNYEQYF. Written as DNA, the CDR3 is TGTGTCAGCAGTACCAACTACGAGCAGTACTTC.